Listed below are T cell receptor beta chains from one sample, sequenced in a study of cytomegalovirus exposure and HLA in healthy donors. Here immunoSEQ multiplex PCR was the method, and the copy in TCRdb shows in-frame clones only, minus some. The sample carries over 150,000 clones, approximately 80% recorded once. Input material: PBMCs. These receptors originate from a middle-aged man in good health and CMV-seronegative. CDR3s include the opening cysteine and the closing phenylalanine or tryptophan. A D gene is named only where the DNA matches it firmly. The size of a clone is reported for some rows only, either as once, few or many, or as a class for expanded clones.

TRBV19	-	TRBJ1-5	TRBD1	TGTGCCACCCAAACAGGGGTCAAGACCCAGCATTTT	CATQTGVKTQHF
TRBV5-8	-	TRBJ1-2	-	TGTGCCAGCAGCCCCTGGGCGGGGGGCGCCTATGGCTACACCTTC	CASSPWAGGAYGYTF
TRBV14	-	TRBJ2-7	TRBD1	TGTGCCAGCAGCCGTATCGACAGGGGCTACGAGCAGTACTTC	CASSRIDRGYEQYF
TRBV5-6	-	TRBJ2-5	-	TGTGCCAGCAGCTCCCTCACTATGGAGACCCAGTACTTC	CASSSLTMETQYF
TRBV28	-	TRBJ2-5	-	TGTGCCAGCAACGGGGTATACTTGGGGACCCAGTACTTC	CASNGVYLGTQYF
TRBV7-3	once	TRBJ1-6	-	TGTGCCAGCGCGGGGGGCGGGGATAATTCACCCCTCCACTTT	CASAGGGDNSPLHF
TRBV14	few	TRBJ1-4	-	TGTGCCAGCAGCCTGGACAGTTCTTATGAAAAACTGTTTTTT	CASSLDSSYEKLFF
TRBV18	-	TRBJ2-7	TRBD1	TGTGCCAGCTCACCCTCGGGACAGGACTACGAGCAGTACTTC	CASSPSGQDYEQYF
TRBV7-9	few	TRBJ2-7	-	TGTGCCAGCAGCATCGGGATAAACTACGAGCAGTACTTC	CASSIGINYEQYF
TRBV2	-	TRBJ1-2	TRBD1	TGTGCCAGCAGCGCACCGGGACAGGGATATGGCTACACCTTC	CASSAPGQGYGYTF
TRBV4-1	-	TRBJ1-2	-	TGCGCCAGCAGCCAAGATCCGCAGGGCAACTATGGCTACACCTTC	CASSQDPQGNYGYTF
TRBV2	-	TRBJ2-2	TRBD1	TGTGCCAGCACGGGGACAGGGATAACCGGGGAGCTGTTTTTT	CASTGTGITGELFF
TRBV13	-	TRBJ2-7	TRBD2	TGTGCCGTTCGTACTAGCGGGGGGCGGAACGAGCAGTACTTC	CAVRTSGGRNEQYF
TRBV2	-	TRBJ1-4	-	TGTGCCAGCAGCCAGGGGCCTATGGAAAAACTGTTTTTT	CASSQGPMEKLFF